This TCR beta chain was sequenced for a study of cytomegalovirus exposure and HLA in healthy donors. V lost 5 bases to trimming and J lost 0 bases, with 14 bases between them. CDR3 length: 16 amino acids. Germline V gene sequence: CDR1 SEHNR, CDR2 FQNEAQ (reference sequence). The study ran its PCR with 60 Vbeta and 13 Jbeta primers. Assay used: immunoSEQ multiplex PCR; TCRdb lists only in-frame clones, some missing. The profile covers more than 80,000 clones, with around 85% appearing a single time and roughly 3.6% taken by the ten largest. This clone was recorded a few times. The genes are TRBV7-9 and TRBJ2-1; a weak D match, TRBD2 (6 bases). Sequencing used PBMCs. This TCR was sampled from a man aged 55 to 70 in good health and CMV-seronegative. The DNA for the CDR3 is TGTGCCAGCAGCGCGGGGAGCGGTACCTCCTACAATGAGCAGTTCTTC. Amino acids: CASSAGSGTSYNEQFF.